The 4 T cell receptor beta chains presented below share a single source sample, sequenced in a study of beta chain features in type 1 diabetes. cDNA synthesis used the whole RNA isolate, giving expressed TCRB sequences. Generated by immunoSEQ multiplex PCR, the TCRdb table keeps only in-frame clones and is missing some. The sample lists 130,000 or so clones; 7% to 10% were seen once. The specimen sequenced was central memory CD4+ T cells from blood. Every receptor here comes from a man younger than 35 in good health.

The rearrangement links TRBV5-1 to TRBJ1-2; TRBD1 might be the D (5 bases). Looked up from germline, CDR1 is SGHRS and CDR2 is YFSETQ. The CDR3 has 14 amino acids. V was cut by 0 bases and J by 4 bases, with 10 bases left in between. The CDR3 coding sequence is TGCGCCAGCAGCTTGGGGGTCCAGGGCTATGGCTACACCTTC. Protein sequence: CASSLGVQGYGYTF.

The chain recombines TRBV7-6 with TRBJ1-1, with TRBD1 matching 12 bases. The V segment lost 5 bases and the J segment 5 bases; nucleotides outside the gene matches: 12. The CDR3 runs 17 residues. Germline CDR1 is SGHVS and CDR2 is FNYEAQ. DNA for the CDR3: TGTGCCAGCAGCAAAGTCCCGGGACAGGGGGCGCGAACTGAAGCTTTCTTT. Its translation: CASSKVPGQGARTEAFF.

This clone has only a few counts. This chain joins TRBV18 and TRBJ2-7, with 9 nucleotides matching TRBD1. The trim removed 3 bases at V and 8 bases at J, leaving 2 bases unmatched. The CDR3 is 12 amino acids. CDR1 KGHSH and CDR2 LQKENI come from the germline V gene. The CDR3: CASSPDRGQQYF. The CDR3 bases are TGTGCCAGCTCACCGGACAGGGGACAGCAGTACTTC.

This clone was counted many times. This chain uses TRBV30 with TRBJ1-5; 9 bases match TRBD1. This CDR3 comprises 15 residues. CDR1 and CDR2 (germline): GTSNPN, SVGIG (reference sequence). After removal of 0 bases from V and 7 bases from J, the junction contained 7 bases not matched to a gene. CDR3 nucleotide sequence: TGTGCCTGGAGTGTTTTAGGGACAGGGATGCAGCCCCAGCATTTT. It codes for CAWSVLGTGMQPQHF.